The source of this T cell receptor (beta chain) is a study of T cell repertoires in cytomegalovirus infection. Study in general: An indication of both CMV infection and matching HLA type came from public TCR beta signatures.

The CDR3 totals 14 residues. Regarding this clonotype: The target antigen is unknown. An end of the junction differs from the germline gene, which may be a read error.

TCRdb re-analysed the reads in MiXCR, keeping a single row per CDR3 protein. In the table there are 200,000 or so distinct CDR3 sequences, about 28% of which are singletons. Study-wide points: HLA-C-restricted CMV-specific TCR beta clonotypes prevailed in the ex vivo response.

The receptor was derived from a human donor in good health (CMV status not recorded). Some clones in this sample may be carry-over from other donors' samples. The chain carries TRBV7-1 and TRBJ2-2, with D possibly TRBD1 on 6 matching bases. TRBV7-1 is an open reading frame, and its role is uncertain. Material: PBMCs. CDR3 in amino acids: CASSRQANTRELFF. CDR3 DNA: TGTGCCAGCAGCCGACAGGCAAACACCAGGGAGCTGTTTTTT.